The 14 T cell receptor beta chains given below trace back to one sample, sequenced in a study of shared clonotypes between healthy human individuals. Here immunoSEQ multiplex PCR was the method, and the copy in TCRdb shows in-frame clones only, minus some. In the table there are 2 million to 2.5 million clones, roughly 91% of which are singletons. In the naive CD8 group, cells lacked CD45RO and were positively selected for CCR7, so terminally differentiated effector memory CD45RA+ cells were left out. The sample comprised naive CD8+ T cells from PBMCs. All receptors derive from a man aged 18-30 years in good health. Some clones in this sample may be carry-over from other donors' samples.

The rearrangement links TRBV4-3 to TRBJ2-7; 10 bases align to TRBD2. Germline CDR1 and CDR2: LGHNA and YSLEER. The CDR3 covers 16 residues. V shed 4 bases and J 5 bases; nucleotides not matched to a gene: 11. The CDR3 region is CASSPGLLAGGHEQYF. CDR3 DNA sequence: TGCGCCAGCAGCCCGGGGTTGTTAGCGGGAGGTCACGAGCAGTACTTC.

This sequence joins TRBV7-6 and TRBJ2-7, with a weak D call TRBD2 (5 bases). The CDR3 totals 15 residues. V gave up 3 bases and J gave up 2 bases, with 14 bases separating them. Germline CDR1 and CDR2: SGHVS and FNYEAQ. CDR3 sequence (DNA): TGTGCCAGCAGCTTCGCGCGGGCTACCCCCTACGAGCAGTACTTC. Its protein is CASSFARATPYEQYF.

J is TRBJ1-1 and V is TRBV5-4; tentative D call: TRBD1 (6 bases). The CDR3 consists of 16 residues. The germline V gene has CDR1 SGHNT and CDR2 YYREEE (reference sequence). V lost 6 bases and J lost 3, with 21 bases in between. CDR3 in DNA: TGTGCCAGCACGTCCGGGGGGCGCAGGATAGACACTGAAGCTTTCTTT. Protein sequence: CASTSGGRRIDTEAFF.

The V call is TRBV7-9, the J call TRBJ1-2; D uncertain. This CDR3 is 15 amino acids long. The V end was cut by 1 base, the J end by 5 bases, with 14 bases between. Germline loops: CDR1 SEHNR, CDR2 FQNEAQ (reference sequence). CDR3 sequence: CASSLEVSTPYGYTF. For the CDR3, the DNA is TGTGCCAGCAGCTTAGAAGTATCTACTCCGTATGGCTACACCTTC.

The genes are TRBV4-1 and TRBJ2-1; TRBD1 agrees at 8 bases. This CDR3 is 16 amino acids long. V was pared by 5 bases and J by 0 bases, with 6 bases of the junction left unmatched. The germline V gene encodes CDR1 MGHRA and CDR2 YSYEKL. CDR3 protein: CASSFQDRVSYNEQFF. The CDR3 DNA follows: TGCGCCAGCAGCTTCCAGGACAGGGTCTCCTACAATGAGCAGTTCTTC.

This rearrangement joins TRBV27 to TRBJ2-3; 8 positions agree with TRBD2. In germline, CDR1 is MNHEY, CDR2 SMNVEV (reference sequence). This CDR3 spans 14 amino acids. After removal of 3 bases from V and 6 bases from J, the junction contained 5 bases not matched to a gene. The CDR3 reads CASSFAGGRDTQYF. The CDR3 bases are TGTGCCAGCAGTTTCGCGGGAGGAAGGGATACGCAGTATTTT.

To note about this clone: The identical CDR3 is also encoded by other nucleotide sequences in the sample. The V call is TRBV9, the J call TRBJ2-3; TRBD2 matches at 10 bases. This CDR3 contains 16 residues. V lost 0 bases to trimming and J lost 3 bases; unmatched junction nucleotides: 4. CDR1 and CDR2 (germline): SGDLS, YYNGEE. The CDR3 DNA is TGTGCCAGCAGCGTAGTCCCTAGCGGGGGTACAGATACGCAGTATTTT. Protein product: CASSVVPSGGTDTQYF.

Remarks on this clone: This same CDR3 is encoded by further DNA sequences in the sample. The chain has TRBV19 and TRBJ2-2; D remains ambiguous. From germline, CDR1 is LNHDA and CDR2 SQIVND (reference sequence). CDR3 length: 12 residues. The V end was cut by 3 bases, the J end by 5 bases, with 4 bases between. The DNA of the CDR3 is TGTGCCAGTAGTATTCGTACCGGGGAGCTGTTTTTT. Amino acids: CASSIRTGELFF.

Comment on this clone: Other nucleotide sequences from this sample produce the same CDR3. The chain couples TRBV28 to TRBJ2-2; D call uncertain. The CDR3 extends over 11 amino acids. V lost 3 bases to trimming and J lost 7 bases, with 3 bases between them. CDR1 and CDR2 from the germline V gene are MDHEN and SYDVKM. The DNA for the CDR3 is TGTGCCAGCAGTTTGTTCGGGGAGCTGTTTTTT. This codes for CASSLFGELFF. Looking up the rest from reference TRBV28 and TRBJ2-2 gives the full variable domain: DVKVTQSSRYLVKRTGEKVFLECVQDMDHENMFWYRQDPGLGLRLIYFSYDVKMKEKGDIPEGYSVSREKKERFSLILESASTNQTSMYLCASSLFGELFFGEGSRLTVL.

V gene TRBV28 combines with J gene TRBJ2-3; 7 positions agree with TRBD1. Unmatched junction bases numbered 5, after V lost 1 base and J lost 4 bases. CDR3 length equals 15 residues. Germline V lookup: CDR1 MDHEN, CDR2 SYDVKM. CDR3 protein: CASSLSGTVPDTQYF. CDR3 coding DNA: TGTGCCAGCAGTTTATCCGGGACAGTCCCAGATACGCAGTATTTT.

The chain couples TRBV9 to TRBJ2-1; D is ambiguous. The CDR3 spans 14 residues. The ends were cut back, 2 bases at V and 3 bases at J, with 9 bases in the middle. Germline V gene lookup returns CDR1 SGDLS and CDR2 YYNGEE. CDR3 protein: CASSVDTNYNEQFF. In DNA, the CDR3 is TGTGCCAGCAGCGTTGACACCAACTACAATGAGCAGTTCTTC. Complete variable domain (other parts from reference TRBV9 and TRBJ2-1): DSGVTQTPKHLITATGQRVTLRCSPRSGDLSVYWYQQSLDQGLQFLIQYYNGEERAKGNILERFSAQQFPDLHSELNLSSLELGDSALYFCASSVDTNYNEQFFGPGTRLTVL.

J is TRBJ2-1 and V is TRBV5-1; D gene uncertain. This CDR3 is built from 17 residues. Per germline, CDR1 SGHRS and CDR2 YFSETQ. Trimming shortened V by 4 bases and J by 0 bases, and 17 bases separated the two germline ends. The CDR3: CASSAKGPRSSYNEQFF. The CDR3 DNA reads TGCGCCAGCAGCGCCAAAGGGCCAAGAAGCTCCTACAATGAGCAGTTCTTC.

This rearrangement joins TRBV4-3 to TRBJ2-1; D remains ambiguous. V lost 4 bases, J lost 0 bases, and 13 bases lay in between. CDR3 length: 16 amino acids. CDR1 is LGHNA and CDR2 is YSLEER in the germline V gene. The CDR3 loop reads CASSPGGLASYNEQFF. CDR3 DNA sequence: TGCGCCAGCAGCCCTGGCGGTTTAGCCTCCTACAATGAGCAGTTCTTC.

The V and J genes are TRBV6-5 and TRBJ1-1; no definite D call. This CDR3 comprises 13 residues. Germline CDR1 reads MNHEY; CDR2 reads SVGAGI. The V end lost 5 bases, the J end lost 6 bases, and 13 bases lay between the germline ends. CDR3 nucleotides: TGTGCCAGCAGTCGGCAGGAAGGCGCTGAAGCTTTCTTT. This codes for CASSRQEGAEAFF.